The sequence of this T cell receptor (beta chain) was determined in a study of shared clonotypes between healthy human individuals. About the research overall: Per donor, CD8 memory used one plate, CD8 naive used two, CD4 memory used three and CD4 naive used three.

Comments on this clone: Its specificity is unknown.

Study-wide results and limits: Investigators collected only blood, and repertoires in tissues likely differ. Among four donors, roughly 5% of naive CD4 clonotypes were found in common.

Researchers divided each subset's genomic DNA evenly across several immunoSEQ plates. TCRdb keeps only in-frame clones here, not all; method: immunoSEQ multiplex PCR. The table has 2,500,000 or so clones, over 85% seen once. Germline lookup yields CDR1 ENHRY and CDR2 SYGVKD. V was shortened by 0 bases and J by 0 bases, with 7 bases between the two germline ends. The CDR3 sequence is 15 residues long. V usage is TRBV10-3 and J usage is TRBJ2-3, with D maybe TRBD2 (6 bases). This receptor was obtained from a man between 18 and 35 years old in good health. Some clones in this sample may be carry-over from other donors' samples. The sequenced sample consisted of naive CD4+ T cells from PBMCs. As to subset: CD45RA+ positively selected. In DNA form, the CDR3 reads TGTGCCATCAGTGAGTCCGGGACTAGCACAGATACGCAGTATTTT. It is translated as CAISESGTSTDTQYF.